The source of this TCR beta chain is a study of shared clonotypes between healthy human individuals. For the study at large: CD4 naive and CD4 memory each took three plates per donor, while CD8 naive took two and CD8 memory one.

In regard to this clone: What it binds is unknown. Other DNA sequences in the same sample also yield this CDR3.

General study points: As a rule, naive subsets had a larger estimated richness than memory subsets.

An even split of each subset's genomic DNA across several immunoSEQ plates was performed. Some clones are missing from TCRdb's copy, which holds only in-frame ones; the method was immunoSEQ multiplex PCR. The data show about 2.3 million clones, about 90% seen once. Sample: naive CD4+ T cells from PBMCs. Subset: CD45RA+ positively selected. The receptor was derived from a man younger than 35 in good health. Some clones in this sample may be carry-over from other donors' samples.

The DNA of the CDR3 is TGTGCCAGCAGTCGGACAGATACGCAGTATTTT. Translation gives CASSRTDTQYF. This chain uses TRBV6-1 with TRBJ2-3; D gene ambiguous. V was pared by 5 bases and J by 3 bases, with 3 bases between. The CDR3 consists of 11 residues. From germline, CDR1 is MNHNS and CDR2 SASEGT.